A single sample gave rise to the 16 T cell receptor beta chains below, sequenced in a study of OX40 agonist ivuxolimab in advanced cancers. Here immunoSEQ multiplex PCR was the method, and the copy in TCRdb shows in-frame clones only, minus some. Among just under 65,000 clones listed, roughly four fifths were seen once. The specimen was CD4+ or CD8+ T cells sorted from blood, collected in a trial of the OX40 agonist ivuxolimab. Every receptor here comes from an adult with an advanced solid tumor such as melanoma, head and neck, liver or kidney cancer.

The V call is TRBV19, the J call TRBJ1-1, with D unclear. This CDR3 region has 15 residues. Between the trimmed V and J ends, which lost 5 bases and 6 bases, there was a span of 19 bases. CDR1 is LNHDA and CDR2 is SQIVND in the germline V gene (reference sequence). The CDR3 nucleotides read TGTGCCAGTAGTTTTCTTGGGTTTCCGGACCCTGAAGCTTTCTTT. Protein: CASSFLGFPDPEAFF.

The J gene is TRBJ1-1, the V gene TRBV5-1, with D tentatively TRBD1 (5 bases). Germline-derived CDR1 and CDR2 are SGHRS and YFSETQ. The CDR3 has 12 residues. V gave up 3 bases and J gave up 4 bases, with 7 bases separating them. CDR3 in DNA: TGCGCCAGCAGCTCCCAGGGCACTGAAGCTTTCTTT. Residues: CASSSQGTEAFF.

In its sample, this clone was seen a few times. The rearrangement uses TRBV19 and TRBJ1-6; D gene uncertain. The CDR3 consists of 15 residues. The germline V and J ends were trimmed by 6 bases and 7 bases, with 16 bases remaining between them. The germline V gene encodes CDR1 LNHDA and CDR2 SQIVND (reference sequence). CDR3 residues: CASRVPTGGNSPLHF. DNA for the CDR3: TGTGCCAGTAGAGTACCCACCGGAGGGAATTCACCCCTCCACTTT.

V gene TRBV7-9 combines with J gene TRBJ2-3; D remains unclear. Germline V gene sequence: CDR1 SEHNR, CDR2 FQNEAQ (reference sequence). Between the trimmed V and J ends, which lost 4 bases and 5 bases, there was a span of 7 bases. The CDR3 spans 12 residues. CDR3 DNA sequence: TGTGCCAGCAGCTCCTCAGAAGATACGCAGTATTTT. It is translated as CASSSSEDTQYF.

DNA of the CDR3: TGTGCCAGCAGTTTATTAGGGAAAGATACGCAGTATTTT. It yields the protein CASSLLGKDTQYF. The chain couples TRBV27 to TRBJ2-3; D gene ambiguous. CDR1 is MNHEY and CDR2 is SMNVEV in the germline V gene (reference sequence). The germline V and J ends were trimmed by 1 base and 5 bases, with 7 bases remaining between them. CDR3 size: 13 residues.

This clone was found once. CDR3 sequence reads: CASSPTVGPTNEKLFF. DNA of the CDR3: TGTGCCAGCAGCCCAACTGTGGGTCCAACTAATGAAAAACTGTTTTTT. V is TRBV4-2 and J is TRBJ1-4; D uncertain. Between the trimmed V and J ends, which lost 4 bases and 0 bases, there was a span of 12 bases. The V gene's germline CDR1 is LGHNA and CDR2 YNFKEQ. The CDR3 extends over 16 amino acids.

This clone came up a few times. Written as DNA, the CDR3 is TGCGCCAGCAGCCAAGGACCGACTAGCCAAGAGACCCAGTACTTC. Its translation is CASSQGPTSQETQYF. The chain is built from TRBV4-1 and TRBJ2-5; tentatively, D is TRBD2 (6 bases). The germline V and J ends were trimmed by 1 base and 1 base, with 10 bases remaining between them. This CDR3 spans 15 amino acids. Germline V gene data show CDR1 as MGHRA and CDR2 as YSYEKL.

The CDR3 sequence: CASSPGQLSYEQYF. The CDR3 region has the DNA TGTGCCAGCTCACCCGGACAGCTCTCCTACGAGCAGTACTTC. V usage is TRBV18 and J usage is TRBJ2-7; D is perhaps TRBD1 (6 bases). Germline lookup yields CDR1 KGHSH and CDR2 LQKENI. Trimming pared 3 bases from V and 0 bases from J, leaving 9 bases between. The CDR3 has 14 amino acids. Complete variable domain (other parts from reference TRBV18 and TRBJ2-7): NAGVMQNPRHLVRRRGQEARLRCSPMKGHSHVYWYRQLPEEGLKFMVYLQKENIIDESGMPKERFSAEFPKEGPSILRIQQVVRGDSAAYFCASSPGQLSYEQYFGPGTRLTVT.

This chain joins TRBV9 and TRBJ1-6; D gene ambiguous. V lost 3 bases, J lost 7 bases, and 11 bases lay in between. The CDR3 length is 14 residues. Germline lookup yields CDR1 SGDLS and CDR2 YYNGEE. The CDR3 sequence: CASSADAGNSPLHF. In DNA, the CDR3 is TGTGCCAGCAGCGCAGATGCGGGAAATTCACCCCTCCACTTT.

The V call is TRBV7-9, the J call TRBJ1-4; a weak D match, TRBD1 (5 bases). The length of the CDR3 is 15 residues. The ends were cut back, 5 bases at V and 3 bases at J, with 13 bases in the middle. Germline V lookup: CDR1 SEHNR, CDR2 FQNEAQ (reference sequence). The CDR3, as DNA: TGTGCCAGCAGCCTGGGACCGAGTTCTAATGAAAAACTGTTTTTT. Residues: CASSLGPSSNEKLFF.

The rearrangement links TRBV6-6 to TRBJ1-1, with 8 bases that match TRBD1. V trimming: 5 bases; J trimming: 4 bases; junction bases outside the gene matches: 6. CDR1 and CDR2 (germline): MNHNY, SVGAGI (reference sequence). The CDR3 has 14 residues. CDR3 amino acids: CASSKGQAGTEAFF. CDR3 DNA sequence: TGTGCCAGCAGTAAGGGACAGGCTGGCACTGAAGCTTTCTTT.

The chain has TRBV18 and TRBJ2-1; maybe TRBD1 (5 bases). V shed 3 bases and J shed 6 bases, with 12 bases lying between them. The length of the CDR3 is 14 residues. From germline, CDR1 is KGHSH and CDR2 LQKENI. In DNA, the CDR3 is TGTGCCAGCTCACCTGGACATTGGGGCAATGAGCAGTTCTTC. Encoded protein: CASSPGHWGNEQFF.

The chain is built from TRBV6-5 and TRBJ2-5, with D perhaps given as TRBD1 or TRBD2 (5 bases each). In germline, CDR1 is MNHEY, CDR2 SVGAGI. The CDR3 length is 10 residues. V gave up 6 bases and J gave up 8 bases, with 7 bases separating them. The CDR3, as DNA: TGTGCCAGCAGGGGACCAACCCAGTACTTC. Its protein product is CASRGPTQYF.

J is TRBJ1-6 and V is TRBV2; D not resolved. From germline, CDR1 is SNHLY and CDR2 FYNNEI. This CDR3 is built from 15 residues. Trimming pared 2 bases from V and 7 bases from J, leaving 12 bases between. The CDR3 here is CASSERTPLNSPLHF. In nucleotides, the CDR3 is TGTGCCAGCAGTGAAAGGACCCCCCTCAATTCACCCCTCCACTTT.

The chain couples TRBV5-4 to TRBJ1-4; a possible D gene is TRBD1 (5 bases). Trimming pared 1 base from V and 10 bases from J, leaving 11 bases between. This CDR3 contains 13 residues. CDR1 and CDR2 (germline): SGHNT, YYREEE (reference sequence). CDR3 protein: CASSLSGLGKLFF. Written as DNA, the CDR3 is TGTGCCAGCAGCTTGTCAGGGCTCGGAAAACTGTTTTTT.

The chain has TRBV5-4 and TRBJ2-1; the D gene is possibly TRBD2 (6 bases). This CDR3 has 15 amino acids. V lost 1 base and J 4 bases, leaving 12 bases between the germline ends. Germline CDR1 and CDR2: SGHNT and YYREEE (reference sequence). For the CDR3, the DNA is TGTGCCAGCAGCTTGCCCGGGGGAACATACAATGAGCAGTTCTTC. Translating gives CASSLPGGTYNEQFF.